These 24 T cell receptor beta chains were all obtained from the same sample, sequenced in a study of monozygotic twins with inflammatory bowel disease. Using the 5' RACE reads, TCRdb records one entry per CDR3 protein without DNA. Its listing shows about 450,000 distinct CDR3 sequences. Material: blood. The receptors derive from a human donor with ulcerative colitis or Crohn's disease, or a healthy co-twin of an affected twin (not recorded which).

The genes are TRBV29-1 and TRBJ1-1. Germline loops: CDR1 SQVTM, CDR2 ANQGSEA. The CDR3 totals 12 residues. CDR3 residues: CSVKIINTEAFF. Variable domain in full (rest from reference TRBV29-1 and TRBJ1-1): SAVISQKPSRDICQRGTSLTIQCQVDSQVTMMFWYRQQPGQSLTLIATANQGSEATYESGFVIDKFPISRPNLTFSTLTVSNMSPEDSSIYLCSVKIINTEAFFGQGTRLTVV.

The gene calls are TRBV7-8 and TRBJ1-1; TCRdb gives TRBD1 as the D gene, but with no DNA this cannot be confirmed. The length of the CDR3 is 15 residues. From germline, CDR1 is SGHVS and CDR2 FQNEAQ. This CDR3 is CASSLVNRVGTEAFF. Combining the CDR3 with reference TRBV7-8 and TRBJ1-1 gives the whole variable domain GAGVSQSPRYKVAKRGQDVALRCDPISGHVSLFWYQQALGQGPEFLTYFQNEAQLDKSGLPSDRFFAERPEGSVSTLKIQRTQQEDSAVYLCASSLVNRVGTEAFFGQGTRLTVV.

V gene TRBV20-1 combines with J gene TRBJ2-1; the D call of TRBD2 rests on TCRdb alone, since no DNA is present to check it. Germline lookup yields CDR1 DFQATT and CDR2 SNEGSKA (reference sequence). The CDR3 length is 20 residues. The CDR3 reads CSARTLAGGSLKAPYNEQFF.

The chain's CDR3 is CASSSTVSSYEQYF. This chain connects TRBV11-2 to TRBJ2-7. Germline V lookup: CDR1 SGHAT, CDR2 FQNNGV. CDR3 length equals 14 residues.

CDR3 sequence: CASSLYRAGSNQPQHF. The chain couples TRBV7-2 to TRBJ1-5; TCRdb's D gene call, TRBD1, goes unchecked for lack of DNA. This CDR3 is built from 16 residues. In germline, CDR1 is SGHTA, CDR2 FQGNSA. Combining the CDR3 with reference TRBV7-2 and TRBJ1-5 gives the whole variable domain GAGVSQSPSNKVTEKGKDVELRCDPISGHTALYWYRQSLGQGLEFLIYFQGNSAPDKSGLPSDRFSAERTGGSVSTLTIQRTQQEDSAVYLCASSLYRAGSNQPQHFGDGTRLSIL.

The V call is TRBV6-5, the J call TRBJ2-5; absent DNA, TCRdb's TRBD2 call cannot be checked. This CDR3 has 17 residues. Germline CDR1 reads MNHEY; CDR2 reads SVGAGI. CDR3: CASSFTPVMVAGETQYF.

V gene TRBV15 combines with J gene TRBJ2-7; TCRdb selects TRBD1, and the lack of DNA leaves this call unchecked. The CDR3 runs 15 residues. Germline-derived CDR1 and CDR2 are LNHNV and YYDKDF (reference sequence). The CDR3 region is CATSRDGTGLYEQYF.

The CDR3: CASSLEGRERHEQYF. V and J are TRBV27 and TRBJ2-7; TCRdb reports TRBD2, a call that lacks DNA to check it against. Germline values: CDR1 MNHEY, CDR2 SMNVEV (reference sequence). This CDR3 spans 15 amino acids.

CDR3 protein: CASRAIGNSLEQFF. The chain links TRBV7-2 to TRBJ2-1; TCRdb names TRBD1, which stays unverified in the absence of DNA. The CDR3 is 14 amino acids. Germline assignment: CDR1 SGHTA and CDR2 FQGNSA.

This sequence joins TRBV6-5 and TRBJ2-5; checking the TCRdb D call of TRBD1 is not possible without DNA. CDR1 is MNHEY and CDR2 is SVGAGI in the germline V gene. The CDR3 is made up of 12 amino acids. CDR3 sequence: CASSYPGQPQYF.

CDR3 region: CATSRDLELIAQYF. The gene calls are TRBV15 and TRBJ2-3. CDR3 length: 14 residues. The V gene's germline CDR1 is LNHNV and CDR2 YYDKDF (reference sequence).

The chain combines TRBV20-1 with TRBJ1-1. Germline V lookup: CDR1 DFQATT, CDR2 SNEGSKA (reference sequence). CDR3 length: 15 residues. The CDR3: CSAVEWGKMNTEAFF.

V gene TRBV5-1 combines with J gene TRBJ1-5; TCRdb lists TRBD1, though no DNA is available to test this call. This CDR3 has 15 residues. CDR1 SGHRS and CDR2 YFSETQ come from the germline V gene. This chain's CDR3 is CASSPQGVENQPQHF.

V gene TRBV27 combines with J gene TRBJ2-7; TCRdb gives TRBD2 as the D gene, but with no DNA this cannot be confirmed. Germline V gene lookup returns CDR1 MNHEY and CDR2 SMNVEV (reference sequence). This CDR3 region has 14 residues. The chain's CDR3 is CASSHEAGTYEQYF.

The chain carries TRBV2 and TRBJ1-2; the TRBD1 assignment by TCRdb is unverifiable without DNA. Germline CDR1 reads SNHLY; CDR2 reads FYNNEI. The CDR3 length is 14 residues. Here the CDR3 reads CAPRTGGAMDGYTF.

V gene TRBV3-1 combines with J gene TRBJ2-1; TCRdb selects TRBD2, and the lack of DNA leaves this call unchecked. Germline CDR1 and CDR2: LGHDT and YNNKEL (reference sequence). The CDR3 has 19 amino acids. The CDR3 loop is CASSLNLAGGLSSYNEQFF.

The chain employs TRBV12-3 or TRBV12-4 and TRBJ1-5; there is no DNA to check the TCRdb D call of TRBD1. This CDR3 contains 14 residues. CDR3 amino acids: CASSVGQGRQPQHF.

The rearrangement joins TRBV12-3 or TRBV12-4 to TRBJ2-7; the D gene TCRdb calls, TRBD1, cannot be checked with no DNA. The CDR3 consists of 13 residues. CDR3 in amino acids: CASTVGQSYEQYF.

This chain joins TRBV20-1 and TRBJ2-1; TCRdb designates TRBD1, a call that cannot be tested without DNA. The CDR3 length is 16 residues. The germline V gene encodes CDR1 DFQATT and CDR2 SNEGSKA (reference sequence). CDR3 sequence: CSASPKVSGTIYEQFF.

The chain combines TRBV20-1 with TRBJ2-7; TCRdb indicates TRBD2, and absent DNA this call remains unverified. The germline V gene encodes CDR1 DFQATT and CDR2 SNEGSKA (reference sequence). The CDR3 loop spans 15 amino acids. The CDR3 loop is CSAREGTSGTYEQYF.

The chain links TRBV3-1 to TRBJ1-2; TCRdb returns TRBD1, unconfirmable since there is no DNA. This CDR3 has 15 residues. Per germline, CDR1 LGHDT and CDR2 YNNKEL (reference sequence). The CDR3 protein is CASSQDAGQGYGYTF.

The chain links TRBV6-4 to TRBJ2-1. Germline lookup yields CDR1 MRHNA and CDR2 SNTAGT. This CDR3 spans 11 amino acids. The chain's CDR3 is CASGTRDEQFF.

This chain links TRBV7-3 with TRBJ2-2; the TCRdb call, TRBD1, lacks DNA for checking. The germline gives CDR1 SGHTA, CDR2 FQGTGA. There are 14 residues in the CDR3. The CDR3 region is CASREAGGTGELFF.

The chain employs TRBV25-1 and TRBJ2-5; the TRBD1 assignment by TCRdb is unverifiable without DNA. The CDR3 sequence is 13 residues long. In germline, CDR1 is MGHDK, CDR2 SYGVNS. The CDR3: CASSESYRGTQYF. The full variable domain, with the rest looked up from reference TRBV25-1 and TRBJ2-5, is EADIYQTPRYLVIGTGKKITLECSQTMGHDKMYWYQQDPGMELHLIHYSYGVNSTEKGDLSSESTVSRIRTEHFPLTLESARPSHTSQYLCASSESYRGTQYFGPGTRLLVL.